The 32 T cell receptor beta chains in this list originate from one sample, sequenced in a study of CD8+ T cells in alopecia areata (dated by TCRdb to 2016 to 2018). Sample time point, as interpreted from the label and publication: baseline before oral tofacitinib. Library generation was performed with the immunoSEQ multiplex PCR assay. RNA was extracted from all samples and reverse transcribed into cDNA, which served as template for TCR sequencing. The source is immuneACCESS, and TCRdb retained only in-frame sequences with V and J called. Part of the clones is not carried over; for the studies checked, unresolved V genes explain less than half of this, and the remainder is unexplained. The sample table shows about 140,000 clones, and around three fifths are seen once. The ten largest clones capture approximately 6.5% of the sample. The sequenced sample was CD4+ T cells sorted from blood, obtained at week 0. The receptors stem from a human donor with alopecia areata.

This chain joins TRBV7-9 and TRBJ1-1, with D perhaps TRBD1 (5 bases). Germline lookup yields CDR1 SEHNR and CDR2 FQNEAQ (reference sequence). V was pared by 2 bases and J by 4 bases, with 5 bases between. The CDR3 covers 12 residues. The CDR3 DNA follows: TGTGCCAGCAGCTTAAGGGGCACTGAAGCTTTCTTT. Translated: CASSLRGTEAFF.

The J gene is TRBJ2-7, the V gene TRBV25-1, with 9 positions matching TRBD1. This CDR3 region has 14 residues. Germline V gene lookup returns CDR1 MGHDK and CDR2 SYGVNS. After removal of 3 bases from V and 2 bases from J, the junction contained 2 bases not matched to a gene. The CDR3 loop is CASSETGGTYEQYF. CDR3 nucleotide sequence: TGTGCCAGCAGTGAGACAGGGGGAACCTACGAGCAGTACTTC.

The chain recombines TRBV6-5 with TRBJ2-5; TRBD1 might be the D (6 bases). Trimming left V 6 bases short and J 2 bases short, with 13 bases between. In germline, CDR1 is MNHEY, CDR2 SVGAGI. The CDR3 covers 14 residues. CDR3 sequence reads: CASRNGQLQETQYF. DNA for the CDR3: TGTGCCAGCAGAAACGGACAGTTACAAGAGACCCAGTACTTC.

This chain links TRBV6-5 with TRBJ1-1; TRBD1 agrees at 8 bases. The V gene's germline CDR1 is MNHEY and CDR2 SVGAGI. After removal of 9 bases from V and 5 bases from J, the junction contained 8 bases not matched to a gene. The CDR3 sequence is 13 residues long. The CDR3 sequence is CASSRTGITEAFF. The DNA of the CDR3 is TGTGCCAGTAGCCGGACAGGGATTACTGAAGCTTTCTTT.

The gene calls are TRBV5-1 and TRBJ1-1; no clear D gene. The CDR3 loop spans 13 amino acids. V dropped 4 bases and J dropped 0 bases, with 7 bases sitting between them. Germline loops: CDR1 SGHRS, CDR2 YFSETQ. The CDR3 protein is CASSLYVNTEAFF. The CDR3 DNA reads TGCGCCAGCAGCCTCTACGTGAACACTGAAGCTTTCTTT. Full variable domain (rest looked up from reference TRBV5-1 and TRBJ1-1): KAGVTQTPRYLIKTRGQQVTLSCSPISGHRSVSWYQQTPGQGLQFLFEYFSETQRNKGNFPGRFSGRQFSNSRSEMNVSTLELGDSALYLCASSLYVNTEAFFGQGTRLTVV.

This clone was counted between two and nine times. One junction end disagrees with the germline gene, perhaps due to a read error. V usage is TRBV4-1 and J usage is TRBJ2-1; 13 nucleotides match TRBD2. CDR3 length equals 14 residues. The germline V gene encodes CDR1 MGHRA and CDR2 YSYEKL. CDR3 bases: TGCGCCAGCAGCATTTTCACCGGGACTAGCGGGGCGGTCTTC. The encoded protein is CASSIFTGTSGAVF.

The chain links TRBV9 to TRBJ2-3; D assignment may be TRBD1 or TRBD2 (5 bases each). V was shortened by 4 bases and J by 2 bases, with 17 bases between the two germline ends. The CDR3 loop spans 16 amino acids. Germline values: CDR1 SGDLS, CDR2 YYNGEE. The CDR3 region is CASSIRRDPITDTQYF. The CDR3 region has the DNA TGTGCCAGCAGCATCCGCCGGGACCCGATCACAGATACGCAGTATTTT.

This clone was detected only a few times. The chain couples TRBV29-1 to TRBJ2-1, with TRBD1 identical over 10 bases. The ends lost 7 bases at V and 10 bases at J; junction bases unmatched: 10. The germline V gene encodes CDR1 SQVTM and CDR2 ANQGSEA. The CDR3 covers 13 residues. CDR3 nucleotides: TGCAGCGAGTTCTCCGGGACAGGGGACGAGCAGTTCTTC. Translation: CSEFSGTGDEQFF.

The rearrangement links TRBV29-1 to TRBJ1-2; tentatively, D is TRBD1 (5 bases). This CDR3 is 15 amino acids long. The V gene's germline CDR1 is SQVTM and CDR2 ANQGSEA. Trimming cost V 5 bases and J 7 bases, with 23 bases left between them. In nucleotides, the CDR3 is TGCAGCGTTTCGCCGGGACCCGCGGATATGGCTGGCTACACCTTC. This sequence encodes CSVSPGPADMAGYTF.

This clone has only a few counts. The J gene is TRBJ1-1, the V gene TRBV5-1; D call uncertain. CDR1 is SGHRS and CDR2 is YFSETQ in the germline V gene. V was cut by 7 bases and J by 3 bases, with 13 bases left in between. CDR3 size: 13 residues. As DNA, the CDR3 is TGCGCCAGCCCCCGGGGTCGGGACACTGAAGCTTTCTTT. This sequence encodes CASPRGRDTEAFF.

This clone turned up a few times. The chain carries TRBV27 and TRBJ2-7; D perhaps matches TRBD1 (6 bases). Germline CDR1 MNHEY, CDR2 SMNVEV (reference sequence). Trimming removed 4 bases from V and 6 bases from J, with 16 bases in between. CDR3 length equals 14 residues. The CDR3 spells CASSSFGQRSEQYF. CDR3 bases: TGTGCCAGCAGTTCGTTCGGACAGAGAAGCGAGCAGTACTTC.

CDR3: CASSLAQTQRSDTQYF. The CDR3 DNA is TGTGCCAGCTCACTAGCCCAGACACAAAGATCAGATACGCAGTATTTT. J is TRBJ2-3 and V is TRBV18; D unresolved. The CDR3 has 16 residues. The germline CDR1 and CDR2 sequences are KGHSH and LQKENI. V dropped 4 bases and J dropped 4 bases, with 18 bases sitting between them.

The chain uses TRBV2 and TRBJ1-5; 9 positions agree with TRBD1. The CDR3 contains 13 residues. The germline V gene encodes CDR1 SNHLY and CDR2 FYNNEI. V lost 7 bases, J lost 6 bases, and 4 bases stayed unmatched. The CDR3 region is CASKGTGSQPQHF. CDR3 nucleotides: TGTGCCAGCAAAGGGACAGGGAGTCAGCCCCAGCATTTT.

In DNA form, the CDR3 reads TGTGCCAGCAGCTTGGGGCTCGGACAGGGAAACTATGGCTACACCTTC. Its translation: CASSLGLGQGNYGYTF. The chain recombines TRBV5-5 with TRBJ1-2, with 8 bases matching TRBD1. The CDR3 runs 16 residues. The ends lost 0 bases at V and 2 bases at J; junction bases unmatched: 6. Germline CDR1 is SGHKS and CDR2 is YYEKEE (reference sequence).

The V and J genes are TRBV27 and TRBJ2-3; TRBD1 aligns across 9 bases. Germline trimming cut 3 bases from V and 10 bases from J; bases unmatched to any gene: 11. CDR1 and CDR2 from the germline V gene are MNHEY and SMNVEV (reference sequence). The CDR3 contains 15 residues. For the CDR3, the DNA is TGTGCCAGCAGTTTCGGGACAGGGAGATCTTCTCCGCAGTATTTT. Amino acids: CASSFGTGRSSPQYF.

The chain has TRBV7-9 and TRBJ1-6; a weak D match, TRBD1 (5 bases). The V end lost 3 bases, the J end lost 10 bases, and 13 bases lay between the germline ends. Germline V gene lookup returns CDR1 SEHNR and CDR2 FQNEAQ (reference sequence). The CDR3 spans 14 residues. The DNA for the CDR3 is TGTGCCAGCAGCTTCGGGCAGGGTGGCTCACCCCTCCACTTT. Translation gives CASSFGQGGSPLHF.

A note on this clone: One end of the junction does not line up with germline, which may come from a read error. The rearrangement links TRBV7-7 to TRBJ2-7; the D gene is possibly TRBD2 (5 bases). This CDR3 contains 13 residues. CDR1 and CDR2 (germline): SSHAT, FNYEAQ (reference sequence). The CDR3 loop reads CASSLGNEGEQYF. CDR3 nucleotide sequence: TGTGCTAGCAGCTTAGGGAACGAGGGCGAGCAGTACTTC. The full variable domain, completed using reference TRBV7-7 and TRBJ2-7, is GAGVSQSPRYKVTKRGQDVTLRCDPISSHATLYWYQQALGQGPEFLTYFNYEAQPDKSGLPSDRFSAERPEGSISTLTIQRTEQRDSAMYRCASSLGNEGEQYFGPGTRLTVT.

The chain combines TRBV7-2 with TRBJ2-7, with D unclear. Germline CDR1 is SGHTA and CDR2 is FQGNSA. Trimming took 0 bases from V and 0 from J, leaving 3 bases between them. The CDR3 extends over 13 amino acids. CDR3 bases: TGTGCCAGCAGCTTAGCAACCTCCTACGAGCAGTACTTC. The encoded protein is CASSLATSYEQYF.

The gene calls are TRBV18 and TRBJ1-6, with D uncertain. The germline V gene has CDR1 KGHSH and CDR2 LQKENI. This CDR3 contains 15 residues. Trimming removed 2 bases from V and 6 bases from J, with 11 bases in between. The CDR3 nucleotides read TGTGCCAGCTCACCAGGGCCGAACGGTAATTCACCCCTCCACTTT. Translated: CASSPGPNGNSPLHF.

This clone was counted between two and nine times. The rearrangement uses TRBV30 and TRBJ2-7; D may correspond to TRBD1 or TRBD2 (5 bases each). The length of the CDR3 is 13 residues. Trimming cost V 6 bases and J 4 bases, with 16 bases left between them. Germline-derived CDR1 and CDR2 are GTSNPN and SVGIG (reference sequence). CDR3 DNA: TGTGCCTGCAAAGGGACGGTCCGGTACGAGCAGTACTTC. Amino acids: CACKGTVRYEQYF.

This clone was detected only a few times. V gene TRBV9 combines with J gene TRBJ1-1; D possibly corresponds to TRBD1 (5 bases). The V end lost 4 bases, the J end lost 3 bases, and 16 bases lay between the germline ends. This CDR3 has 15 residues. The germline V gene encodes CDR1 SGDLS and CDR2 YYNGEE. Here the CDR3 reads CASSTRGDGDTEAFF. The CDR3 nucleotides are TGTGCCAGCAGCACCCGAGGGGACGGAGACACTGAAGCTTTCTTT.

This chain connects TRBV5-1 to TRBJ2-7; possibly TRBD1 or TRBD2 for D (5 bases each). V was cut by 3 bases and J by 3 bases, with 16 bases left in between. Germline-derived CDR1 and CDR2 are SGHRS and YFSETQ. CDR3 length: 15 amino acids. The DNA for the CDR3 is TGCGCCAGCAGCTCGGACGGGGCCACGTACTACGAGCAGTACTTC. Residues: CASSSDGATYYEQYF.

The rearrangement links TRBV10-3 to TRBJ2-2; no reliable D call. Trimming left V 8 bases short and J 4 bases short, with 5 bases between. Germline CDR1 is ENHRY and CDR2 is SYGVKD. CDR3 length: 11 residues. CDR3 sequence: CAIGGTGELFF. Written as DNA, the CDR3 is TGTGCCATCGGCGGCACCGGGGAGCTGTTTTTT.

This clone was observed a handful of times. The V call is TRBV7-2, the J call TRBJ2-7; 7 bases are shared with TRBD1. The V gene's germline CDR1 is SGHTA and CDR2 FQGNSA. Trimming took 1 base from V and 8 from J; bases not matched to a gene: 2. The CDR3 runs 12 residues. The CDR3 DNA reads TGTGCCAGCAGCTTAGGACAGGGACAGCAGTACTTC. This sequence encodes CASSLGQGQQYF.

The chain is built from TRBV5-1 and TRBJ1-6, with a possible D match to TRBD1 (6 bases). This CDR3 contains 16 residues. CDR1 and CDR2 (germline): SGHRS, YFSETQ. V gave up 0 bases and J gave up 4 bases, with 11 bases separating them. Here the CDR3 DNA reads TGCGCCAGCAGCTTGGGCCCGGGACAATATAATTCACCCCTCCACTTT. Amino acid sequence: CASSLGPGQYNSPLHF.

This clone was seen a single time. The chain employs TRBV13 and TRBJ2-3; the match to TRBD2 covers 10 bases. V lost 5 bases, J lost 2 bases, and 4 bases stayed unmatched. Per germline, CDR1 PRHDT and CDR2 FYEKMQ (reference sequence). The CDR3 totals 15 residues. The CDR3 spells CASSPLAGPTDTQYF. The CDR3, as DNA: TGTGCCAGCAGCCCACTAGCGGGACCCACAGATACGCAGTATTTT.

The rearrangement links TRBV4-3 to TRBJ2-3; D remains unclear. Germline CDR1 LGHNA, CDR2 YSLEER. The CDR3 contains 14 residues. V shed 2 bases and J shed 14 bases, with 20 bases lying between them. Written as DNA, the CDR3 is TGCGCCAGCAGCCAATCCCGAGGACCCTACTCAACGTATTTT. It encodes CASSQSRGPYSTYF.

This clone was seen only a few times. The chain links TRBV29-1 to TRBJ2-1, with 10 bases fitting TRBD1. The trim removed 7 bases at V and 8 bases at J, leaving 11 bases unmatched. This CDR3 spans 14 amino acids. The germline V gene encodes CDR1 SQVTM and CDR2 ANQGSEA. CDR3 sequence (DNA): TGCAGCGCCTGGGACAGGGGAAAGGGGGATGAGCAGTTCTTC. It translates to CSAWDRGKGDEQFF.

CDR3 DNA: TGTGCCAGCAGCTCGACAGGGGGCGGACGGTATGGCTACACCTTC. It is translated as CASSSTGGGRYGYTF. The chain joins TRBV5-6 to TRBJ1-2; 10 positions agree with TRBD1. CDR3 length: 15 amino acids. After removal of 3 bases from V and 5 bases from J, the junction contained 7 bases not matched to a gene. Germline V gives CDR1 SGHDT, CDR2 YYEEEE.

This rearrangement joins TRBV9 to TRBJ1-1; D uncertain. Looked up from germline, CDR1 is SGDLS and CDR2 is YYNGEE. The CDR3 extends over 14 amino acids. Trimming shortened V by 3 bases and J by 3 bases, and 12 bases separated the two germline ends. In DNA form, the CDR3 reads TGTGCCAGCAGCGGGGAACTAAGAGACACTGAAGCTTTCTTT. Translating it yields CASSGELRDTEAFF.

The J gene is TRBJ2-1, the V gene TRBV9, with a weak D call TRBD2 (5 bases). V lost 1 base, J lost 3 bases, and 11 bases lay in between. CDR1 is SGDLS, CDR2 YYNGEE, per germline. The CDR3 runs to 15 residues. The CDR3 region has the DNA TGTGCCAGCAGCGTATTAGGAGGCCTCTACAATGAGCAGTTCTTC. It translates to CASSVLGGLYNEQFF.

The CDR3 reads CAWEGQGKGYTF. In DNA form, the CDR3 reads TGTGCCTGGGAGGGACAGGGAAAGGGCTACACCTTC. The V and J genes are TRBV30 and TRBJ1-2, with 9 bases matching TRBD1. The CDR3 length is 12 residues. Trimming removed 5 bases from V and 8 bases from J; junction bases left unmatched: 6. The V gene's germline CDR1 is GTSNPN and CDR2 SVGIG (reference sequence). The whole variable domain, filled in from reference TRBV30 and TRBJ1-2, reads SQTIHQWPATLVQPVGSPLSLECTVEGTSNPNLYWYRQAAGRGLQLLFYSVGIGQISSEVPQNLSASRPQDRQFILSSKKLLLSDSGFYLCAWEGQGKGYTFGSGTRLTVV.